This T cell receptor (beta chain) was captured in a study of control samples from healthy donors and cancer patients. This clone showed up just once. Clones were read by immunoSEQ multiplex PCR, and TCRdb kept only the in-frame ones, dropping some. The profile shows 30,000 or so clones, roughly 87% of them singletons. This CDR3 is 14 amino acids long. The J segment lost 8 bases and the V segment lost 3 bases, leaving 6 bases of the junction unmatched. CDR1 and CDR2 from the germline V gene are KGHSH and LQKENI. The receptor was isolated from a female donor with melanoma. Sequenced input: formalin-fixed, paraffin-embedded tissue. The chain links TRBV18 to TRBJ1-4; the match to TRBD1 covers 7 bases. The CDR3 region is CASSPPGTVEKLFF. In DNA, the CDR3 is TGTGCCAGCTCACCGCCCGGGACAGTCGAAAAACTGTTTTTT.